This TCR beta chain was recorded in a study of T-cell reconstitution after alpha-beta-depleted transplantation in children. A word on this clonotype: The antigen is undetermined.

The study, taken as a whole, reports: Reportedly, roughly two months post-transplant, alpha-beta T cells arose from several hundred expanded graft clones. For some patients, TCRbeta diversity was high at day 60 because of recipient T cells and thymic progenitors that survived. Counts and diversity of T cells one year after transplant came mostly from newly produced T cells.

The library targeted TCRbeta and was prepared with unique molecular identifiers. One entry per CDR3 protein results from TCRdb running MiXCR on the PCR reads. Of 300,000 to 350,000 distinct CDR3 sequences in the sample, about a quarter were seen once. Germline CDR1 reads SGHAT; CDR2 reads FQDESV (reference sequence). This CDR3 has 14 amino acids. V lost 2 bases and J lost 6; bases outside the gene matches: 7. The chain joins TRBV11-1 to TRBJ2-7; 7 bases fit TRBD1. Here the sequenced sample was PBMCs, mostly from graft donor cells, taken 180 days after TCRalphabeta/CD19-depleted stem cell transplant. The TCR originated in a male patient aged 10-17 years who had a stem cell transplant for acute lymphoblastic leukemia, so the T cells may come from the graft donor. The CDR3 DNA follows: TGTGCCAGCAGCTTACGGAGACAGGGAAGCGAGCAGTACTTC. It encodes CASSLRRQGSEQYF.